Listed below are T cell receptor beta chains from one sample, sequenced in a study of blood T cells in healthy people across ages. MiXCR, applied by TCRdb to the 5' RACE reads, yields one record per CDR3 protein. The sample consists of around 1,500,000 distinct CDR3 sequences, 42% of them appearing once. The specimen was blood. All receptors come from a woman under 30 in good health. Each CDR3 is given with its conserved first and last residue. Fields, in order: V gene, clone size, D gene, J gene, CDR3 DNA, CDR3 protein. The D gene is left open where the match is weak. Clone sizes are given selectively: once, few, many, or a class where the clone is expanded.

v_gene: TRBV10-3; abundance: few; d_gene: TRBD1; j_gene: TRBJ2-6; CDR3nt: TGTGCCATCAGCCAGGGGGCCCCCTCTGGGGCCAACGTCCTGACTTTC; CDR3aa: CAISQGAPSGANVLTF
v_gene: TRBV5-1; abundance: NA; d_gene: NA; j_gene: TRBJ2-3; CDR3nt: TGCGCCAGCAGCATAGCCCCTGTAGGCACAGATACGCAGTATTTT; CDR3aa: CASSIAPVGTDTQYF
v_gene: TRBV2; abundance: once; d_gene: TRBD1; j_gene: TRBJ1-2; CDR3nt: TGTGCCGGTATTCTGAGGACAGGGGCGCTCTATGGCTACACCTTC; CDR3aa: CAGILRTGALYGYTF
v_gene: TRBV14; abundance: NA; d_gene: TRBD2; j_gene: TRBJ2-3; CDR3nt: TGTGCCAGCAGCCAAGGGATAGCTAGCGGGATCCTCGATACGCAGTATTTT; CDR3aa: CASSQGIASGILDTQYF
v_gene: TRBV5-1; abundance: NA; d_gene: TRBD2; j_gene: TRBJ2-1; CDR3nt: TGCGCCAGCAGCGCCGCTAGCGGGGGATGGAATGAGCAGTTCTTC; CDR3aa: CASSAASGGWNEQFF
v_gene: TRBV28; abundance: NA; d_gene: NA; j_gene: TRBJ2-2; CDR3nt: TGTGCCAGTAGACCTGACCCCCAAAACCACGGGGAGCTGTTTTTT; CDR3aa: CASRPDPQNHGELFF
v_gene: TRBV5-6; abundance: NA; d_gene: NA; j_gene: TRBJ2-7; CDR3nt: TGTGCCAGCAGCTTGATCAGGGCAGCCTACGAGCAGTACTTC; CDR3aa: CASSLIRAAYEQYF
v_gene: TRBV7-9; abundance: NA; d_gene: NA; j_gene: TRBJ1-1; CDR3nt: TGTGCCAGCAGCTTGCAGGTAAAGAACACTGAAGCTTTCTTT; CDR3aa: CASSLQVKNTEAFF
v_gene: TRBV14; abundance: NA; d_gene: NA; j_gene: TRBJ1-1; CDR3nt: TGTGCCAGCAGCCAAGAGGCAGGGAGGAGCACTGAAGCTTTCTTT; CDR3aa: CASSQEAGRSTEAFF
v_gene: TRBV20-1; abundance: NA; d_gene: NA; j_gene: TRBJ2-7; CDR3nt: TGCAGTGCTCCTGGACGGGGGTACGAGCAGTACTTC; CDR3aa: CSAPGRGYEQYF
v_gene: TRBV7-9; abundance: NA; d_gene: TRBD2; j_gene: TRBJ2-1; CDR3nt: TGTGCCAGCAGCTTAGAACGCGGGGGGGCCGAGAATGAGCCGTTCTTC; CDR3aa: CASSLERGGAENEPFF
v_gene: TRBV20-1; abundance: NA; d_gene: TRBD2; j_gene: TRBJ2-3; CDR3nt: TGCAGTGCTAGCCCAGGGAGCGGGGCAGATACGCAGTATTTT; CDR3aa: CSASPGSGADTQYF
v_gene: TRBV7-2; abundance: few; d_gene: TRBD1; j_gene: TRBJ1-1; CDR3nt: TGTGCCAGCAGCTTAGGGTCCGCAGGGGGGGTCGGAGCTTTCTTT; CDR3aa: CASSLGSAGGVGAFF
v_gene: TRBV5-5; abundance: few; d_gene: TRBD1; j_gene: TRBJ2-7; CDR3nt: TGTGCCAGTAGCCGGGACAGCCGCTACGAGCAGTACTTC; CDR3aa: CASSRDSRYEQYF
v_gene: TRBV19; abundance: NA; d_gene: NA; j_gene: TRBJ1-5; CDR3nt: TGTGCCAGTAGTACTCGGAACAGTAATCAGCCCCAGCATTTT; CDR3aa: CASSTRNSNQPQHF
v_gene: TRBV3-1; abundance: few; d_gene: TRBD2; j_gene: TRBJ2-7; CDR3nt: TGTGCCAGCAGCGACTCAGGGACTAGCATCGAGCAGTACTTC; CDR3aa: CASSDSGTSIEQYF
v_gene: TRBV30; abundance: NA; d_gene: NA; j_gene: TRBJ2-1; CDR3nt: TGTGCCTGGAGTACGGGGGCAGGTTACAATGAGCAGTTCTTC; CDR3aa: CAWSTGAGYNEQFF
v_gene: TRBV10-3; abundance: NA; d_gene: TRBD2; j_gene: TRBJ2-2; CDR3nt: TGTGCCATCAGTGAGTCGACTAGCGGGCCTAACACCGGGGAGCTGTTTTTT; CDR3aa: CAISESTSGPNTGELFF
v_gene: TRBV19; abundance: NA; d_gene: TRBD1; j_gene: TRBJ1-2; CDR3nt: TGTGCCAGTAGTCCCCAGGGGACAGGGGATGGCTACACCTTC; CDR3aa: CASSPQGTGDGYTF
v_gene: TRBV7-9; abundance: few; d_gene: NA; j_gene: TRBJ2-1; CDR3nt: TGTGCCAGCAGCTTAGTAGGTCGTACGAGGACAGAGAGCTCCTACAATGAGCAGTTCTTC; CDR3aa: CASSLVGRTRTESSYNEQFF
v_gene: TRBV7-9; abundance: many; d_gene: NA; j_gene: TRBJ2-3; CDR3nt: TGTGCCAGCAGCTTAGATAGGCGTATCACAGATACGCAGTATTTT; CDR3aa: CASSLDRRITDTQYF
v_gene: TRBV6-5; abundance: NA; d_gene: NA; j_gene: TRBJ2-5; CDR3nt: TGTGCCAGCAGTTATGGGACGGGGACGGCCTCCTACAATGAGCAGTACTTC; CDR3aa: CASSYGTGTASYNEQYF
v_gene: TRBV9; abundance: NA; d_gene: NA; j_gene: TRBJ2-7; CDR3nt: TGTGCCAGCAGCGTCGGGGGTGGCGAGCAGTACTTC; CDR3aa: CASSVGGGEQYF
v_gene: TRBV10-3; abundance: NA; d_gene: NA; j_gene: TRBJ1-1; CDR3nt: TGTGCCATCAGTGGGGGGGCGGTCACTGAAGCTTTCTTT; CDR3aa: CAISGGAVTEAFF
v_gene: TRBV18; abundance: few; d_gene: TRBD1; j_gene: TRBJ2-1; CDR3nt: TGTGCCAGCTCACCACCAATGGGACAGGGTGGAAATGAGCAGTTCTTC; CDR3aa: CASSPPMGQGGNEQFF
v_gene: TRBV20-1; abundance: few; d_gene: NA; j_gene: TRBJ2-5; CDR3nt: TGCAGTGCTATCCGAGGGGGGCGCAACCAAGAGACCCAGTACTTC; CDR3aa: CSAIRGGRNQETQYF
v_gene: TRBV20-1; abundance: NA; d_gene: TRBD2; j_gene: TRBJ2-7; CDR3nt: TGCAGTGCTAGCGGCGCGGGGGGGCCATTCTCCTACGAGCAGTACTTC; CDR3aa: CSASGAGGPFSYEQYF
v_gene: TRBV6-5; abundance: NA; d_gene: TRBD2; j_gene: TRBJ2-2; CDR3nt: TGTGCCAGCAGCTTAGCGGGGGCCCTCTCTTACACCGGGGAGCTGTTTTTT; CDR3aa: CASSLAGALSYTGELFF
v_gene: TRBV7-2; abundance: few; d_gene: NA; j_gene: TRBJ2-5; CDR3nt: TGTGCCAGCAGCCATACAGGGTCGCAAGAGACCCAGTACTTC; CDR3aa: CASSHTGSQETQYF
v_gene: TRBV4-1; abundance: few; d_gene: NA; j_gene: TRBJ1-2; CDR3nt: TGCGCCAGCAGCCACCCAAGGAGAGAGCCGAAAAACTATGGCTACACCTTC; CDR3aa: CASSHPRREPKNYGYTF
v_gene: TRBV5-1; abundance: few; d_gene: TRBD1; j_gene: TRBJ2-7; CDR3nt: TGCGCCAGCAGCTTGGCCGGGACAGGCCTTACCTCCTACGAGCAGTACTTC; CDR3aa: CASSLAGTGLTSYEQYF
v_gene: TRBV14; abundance: NA; d_gene: NA; j_gene: TRBJ2-7; CDR3nt: TGTGCCAGCAGCCAAGGAGGAGGACTACGACCCTACTACGAGCAGTACTTC; CDR3aa: CASSQGGGLRPYYEQYF
v_gene: TRBV12-3/TRBV12-4; abundance: NA; d_gene: TRBD2; j_gene: TRBJ2-7; CDR3nt: TGTGCCAGCAGCCTTAGCGGGGGGAGAGCCTACGAGCAGTACTTC; CDR3aa: CASSLSGGRAYEQYF
v_gene: TRBV5-5; abundance: NA; d_gene: NA; j_gene: TRBJ1-6; CDR3nt: TGTGCCAGCAGCTTCATGGATTCCTATAATTCACCCCTCCACTTT; CDR3aa: CASSFMDSYNSPLHF
v_gene: TRBV6-6; abundance: few; d_gene: NA; j_gene: TRBJ2-1; CDR3nt: TGTGCCAGCAGCGTATCGGGAGTAGTCAGTGAGCAGTTCTTC; CDR3aa: CASSVSGVVSEQFF
v_gene: TRBV6-5; abundance: NA; d_gene: NA; j_gene: TRBJ1-6; CDR3nt: TGTGCCAGCAGACACCGGGACGGATATAATTCACCCCTCCACTTT; CDR3aa: CASRHRDGYNSPLHF
v_gene: TRBV15; abundance: few; d_gene: NA; j_gene: TRBJ1-1; CDR3nt: TGTGCCACCAGCAGTCAATGGAGCACTGAAGCTTTCTTT; CDR3aa: CATSSQWSTEAFF
v_gene: TRBV4-1; abundance: NA; d_gene: TRBD2; j_gene: TRBJ2-3; CDR3nt: TGCGCCAGCAGCCAAGATTATATGGATAGCGGGGGGACTTCGGCGGGGAGAAATACGCAGTATTTT; CDR3aa: CASSQDYMDSGGTSAGRNTQYF
v_gene: TRBV9; abundance: NA; d_gene: NA; j_gene: TRBJ1-1; CDR3nt: TGTGCCAGCAGCGTAGTTGACAAGAACACTGAAGCTTTCTTT; CDR3aa: CASSVVDKNTEAFF
v_gene: TRBV11-3; abundance: NA; d_gene: NA; j_gene: TRBJ2-3; CDR3nt: TGTGCCAGCAGCCCCTCGAGTCCTAGCACAGATACGCAGTATTTT; CDR3aa: CASSPSSPSTDTQYF
v_gene: TRBV30; abundance: NA; d_gene: NA; j_gene: TRBJ2-7; CDR3nt: TGTGCCTGGACGCAGCGTCCCGCTTACAATGAGCAGTACTTC; CDR3aa: CAWTQRPAYNEQYF
v_gene: TRBV6-2/TRBV6-3; abundance: few; d_gene: TRBD2; j_gene: TRBJ2-3; CDR3nt: TGTGCCAGCAGTTTCGGGACTAGCGACACAGATACGCAGTATTTT; CDR3aa: CASSFGTSDTDTQYF